The 23 T cell receptor beta chains below come from one sample, sequenced in a study of blood T cell repertoires in COVID-19. Profiling relied on immunoSEQ multiplex PCR, and the TCRdb table lists in-frame clones only, not all of them. The sample has approximately 110,000 clones; under 75% are singletons. Sequenced: peripheral blood. All receptors derive from a man older than 75 with acute or convalescent COVID-19.

This clone was detected a few times. This chain links TRBV30 with TRBJ1-1, with D maybe TRBD1 (6 bases). This CDR3 contains 12 residues. V was trimmed by 0 bases and J by 11 bases, leaving 13 bases between them. The germline V gene has CDR1 GTSNPN and CDR2 SVGIG (reference sequence). This CDR3 is CAWSVLGQGAFF. CDR3 coding DNA: TGTGCCTGGAGTGTACTCGGCCAGGGGGCTTTCTTT.

The chain has TRBV19 and TRBJ1-3; possible D gene TRBD1, 6 bases. This CDR3 is 16 amino acids long. CDR1 LNHDA and CDR2 SQIVND come from the germline V gene (reference sequence). Trimming removed 9 bases from V and 0 bases from J, with 18 bases in between. Here the CDR3 DNA reads TGTGCCAGCAGGGGATCCGACGGCCTCTCTGGAAACACCATATATTTT. Protein product: CASRGSDGLSGNTIYF.

The rearrangement links TRBV11-2 to TRBJ1-1, with 9 bases fitting TRBD1. CDR1 and CDR2 (germline): SGHAT, FQNNGV. The V gene end was trimmed by 4 bases and the J gene end by 4 bases; junction bases not matched to a gene: 4. This CDR3 has 14 residues. The CDR3 here is CASSSWDRATEAFF. The CDR3 region has the DNA TGTGCCAGCAGCTCATGGGACAGGGCCACTGAAGCTTTCTTT. The full variable domain, its missing parts supplied by reference TRBV11-2 and TRBJ1-1, is EAGVAQSPRYKIIEKRQSVAFWCNPISGHATLYWYQQILGQGPKLLIQFQNNGVVDDSQLPKDRFSAERLKGVDSTLKIQPAKLEDSAVYLCASSSWDRATEAFFGQGTRLTVV.

The chain recombines TRBV7-3 with TRBJ2-2; D is undetermined. Germline V gives CDR1 SGHTA, CDR2 FQGTGA. Trimming shortened V by 2 bases and J by 6 bases, and 4 bases separated the two germline ends. The CDR3 spans 12 residues. CDR3: CASSLPAGELFF. Here the CDR3 DNA reads TGTGCCAGCAGCTTACCCGCCGGGGAGCTGTTTTTT.

This chain joins TRBV19 and TRBJ1-1; 7 bases agree with TRBD1. V dropped 3 bases and J dropped 3; count of bases not matched to a gene: 1. The length of the CDR3 is 13 residues. Germline CDR1 LNHDA, CDR2 SQIVND (reference sequence). In DNA, the CDR3 is TGTGCCAGTAGTATCACAGGGGACACTGAAGCTTTCTTT. It translates to CASSITGDTEAFF.

The chain links TRBV5-4 to TRBJ2-1, with no clear D. The length of the CDR3 is 12 residues. Germline assignment: CDR1 SGHNT and CDR2 YYREEE (reference sequence). V was trimmed by 4 bases and J by 8 bases, leaving 10 bases between them. In DNA, the CDR3 is TGTGCCAGCAGCACCCCCGAGTATGAGCAGTTCTTC. Translating gives CASSTPEYEQFF. The full variable domain, its missing parts supplied by reference TRBV5-4 and TRBJ2-1, is ETGVTQSPTHLIKTRGQQVTLRCSSQSGHNTVSWYQQALGQGPQFIFQYYREEENGRGNFPPRFSGLQFPNYSSELNVNALELDDSALYLCASSTPEYEQFFGPGTRLTVL.

This clone was observed a handful of times. The CDR3 loop is CASSPGLATNEKLFF. DNA for the CDR3: TGTGCCAGCAGCCCGGGGTTGGCAACTAATGAAAAACTGTTTTTT. The chain is built from TRBV7-2 and TRBJ1-4, with D unresolved. Trimming took off 5 bases at V and 0 bases at J, with 10 bases between the two ends. The V gene's germline CDR1 is SGHTA and CDR2 FQGNSA. The CDR3 runs 15 residues.

This clone showed up many times. This rearrangement joins TRBV2 to TRBJ2-7; 12 nucleotides line up with TRBD2. Losses at the gene ends were 5 bases for V and 7 bases for J; bases not matched to a gene: 6. CDR3 length equals 14 residues. Germline V gives CDR1 SNHLY, CDR2 FYNNEI. This CDR3 reads CASSPSGRVGEQYF. The CDR3 region has the DNA TGTGCCAGCAGTCCTAGCGGGAGGGTCGGGGAGCAGTACTTC.

The gene calls are TRBV2 and TRBJ1-2; no reliable D call. The CDR3 runs to 13 residues. Trimming shortened V by 2 bases and J by 8 bases, and 12 bases separated the two germline ends. Germline CDR1 reads SNHLY; CDR2 reads FYNNEI. This CDR3 reads CASSESQSPGYTF. In DNA form, the CDR3 reads TGTGCCAGCAGTGAAAGTCAGTCCCCCGGCTACACCTTC.

The chain has TRBV28 and TRBJ1-4; perhaps TRBD1 as D (5 bases). This CDR3 contains 17 residues. CDR1 is MDHEN, CDR2 SYDVKM, per germline. Trimming took off 4 bases at V and 8 bases at J, with 23 bases between the two ends. CDR3 protein: CASSSTQTGVQLEKLFF. CDR3 nucleotides: TGTGCCAGCAGTTCCACTCAAACAGGAGTGCAATTAGAAAAACTGTTTTTT.

The chain employs TRBV3-1 (or the pseudogene TRBV3-2) and TRBJ2-2; the match to TRBD2 covers 15 bases. The germline CDR1 and CDR2 sequences are LGHDT and YNNKEL (reference sequence). V shed 3 bases and J 8 bases; nucleotides not matched to a gene: 4. The CDR3 sequence is 16 residues long. As DNA, the CDR3 is TGTGCCAGCAGCCAGGGACTAGCGGGAGGTACAGGGGAGCTGTTTTTT. It codes for CASSQGLAGGTGELFF.

The chain couples TRBV19 to TRBJ2-7; D might be TRBD2 (5 bases). Trimming removed 5 bases from V and 2 bases from J, with 10 bases in between. The CDR3 covers 13 residues. Germline values: CDR1 LNHDA, CDR2 SQIVND (reference sequence). The CDR3 loop is CASSAGWTYEQYF. The CDR3 nucleotides read TGTGCCAGTAGTGCGGGCTGGACCTACGAGCAGTACTTC. Full variable domain (outside the CDR3, taken from reference TRBV19 and TRBJ2-7): DGGITQSPKYLFRKEGQNVTLSCEQNLNHDAMYWYRQDPGQGLRLIYYSQIVNDFQKGDIAEGYSVSREKKESFPLTVTSAQKNPTAFYLCASSAGWTYEQYFGPGTRLTVT.

The CDR3 protein is CAIGAGTSFSADEQFF. CDR3 nucleotide sequence: TGTGCCATCGGGGCCGGCACTAGCTTCTCGGCGGACGAGCAGTTCTTC. The chain has TRBV10-3 and TRBJ2-1; possible D gene TRBD2, 6 bases. The germline V gene encodes CDR1 ENHRY and CDR2 SYGVKD. The CDR3 loop spans 16 amino acids. V was clipped by 8 bases and J by 10 bases, with 27 bases between them.

This clone was counted between two and nine times. V usage is TRBV4-3 and J usage is TRBJ1-4; possibly TRBD1 for D (6 bases). The CDR3 sequence is 18 residues long. Between the trimmed V and J ends, which lost 1 base and 0 bases, there was a span of 15 bases. Germline loops: CDR1 LGHNA, CDR2 YSLEER. The CDR3 DNA reads as TGCGCCAGCAGCCAAGGCCAGGGGCAGCCTGCAACTAATGAAAAACTGTTTTTT. This encodes CASSQGQGQPATNEKLFF.

The gene calls are TRBV4-1 and TRBJ2-3; D unclear. Germline assignment: CDR1 MGHRA and CDR2 YSYEKL. V was shortened by 3 bases and J by 2 bases, with 12 bases between the two germline ends. This CDR3 has 15 residues. The CDR3: CASSHLPQNTDTQYF. In DNA, the CDR3 is TGCGCCAGCAGCCATCTTCCGCAGAACACAGATACGCAGTATTTT.

The V call is TRBV28, the J call TRBJ1-2, with D possibly matching TRBD1 (5 bases). The CDR3 sequence is 15 residues long. The ends were cut back, 1 base at V and 10 bases at J, with 19 bases in the middle. Germline lookup yields CDR1 MDHEN and CDR2 SYDVKM. CDR3 residues: CASSLSQGGHGFYTF. The CDR3 DNA follows: TGTGCCAGCAGTTTATCTCAGGGTGGCCACGGATTCTACACCTTC.

The chain is built from TRBV19 and TRBJ1-5, with a weak D call TRBD1 (6 bases). The CDR3 contains 13 residues. Looked up from germline, CDR1 is LNHDA and CDR2 is SQIVND (reference sequence). The V end was cut by 6 bases, the J end by 4 bases, with 10 bases between. CDR3 DNA sequence: TGTGCCAGTAGCAAAGACAGGAATCAGCCCCAGCATTTT. This translates into CASSKDRNQPQHF.

V is TRBV9 and J is TRBJ2-5, with TRBD1 identical over 7 bases. The germline gives CDR1 SGDLS, CDR2 YYNGEE. This CDR3 contains 15 residues. V was clipped by 0 bases and J by 2 bases; unmatched bases: 4. The CDR3 loop is CASSVATGEQETQYF. The CDR3 DNA reads as TGTGCCAGCAGCGTAGCAACAGGGGAGCAAGAGACCCAGTACTTC.

The rearrangement uses TRBV11-2 and TRBJ1-1, with TRBD1 matching over 7 bases. CDR3 size: 16 residues. The V gene's germline CDR1 is SGHAT and CDR2 FQNNGV. V was pared by 6 bases and J by 3 bases, with 13 bases of the junction left unmatched. CDR3 region: CASSIGPGGRHTEAFF. The CDR3 DNA reads TGTGCCAGCAGTATAGGGCCAGGGGGACGCCACACTGAAGCTTTCTTT. The full variable domain, rest sourced from reference TRBV11-2 and TRBJ1-1, is EAGVAQSPRYKIIEKRQSVAFWCNPISGHATLYWYQQILGQGPKLLIQFQNNGVVDDSQLPKDRFSAERLKGVDSTLKIQPAKLEDSAVYLCASSIGPGGRHTEAFFGQGTRLTVV.

There are a few counts of this clone. The genes are TRBV15 and TRBJ2-1, with 11 bases identical to TRBD2. From germline, CDR1 is LNHNV and CDR2 YYDKDF (reference sequence). The V gene end was trimmed by 1 base and the J gene end by 6 bases; junction bases not matched to a gene: 2. This CDR3 is 15 amino acids long. This CDR3 reads CATSRVLAGANEQFF. CDR3 sequence (DNA): TGTGCCACCAGCAGAGTACTAGCGGGAGCCAATGAGCAGTTCTTC.

The chain combines TRBV7-2 with TRBJ1-2, with 8 positions matching TRBD1. This CDR3 spans 15 amino acids. Unmatched junction bases numbered 12, after V lost 5 bases and J lost 7 bases. Germline-derived CDR1 and CDR2 are SGHTA and FQGNSA. CDR3 loop: CASSPTRTGSGGYTF. In nucleotides, the CDR3 is TGTGCCAGCAGCCCGACCCGGACAGGGAGCGGTGGCTACACCTTC.

This clone was counted many times. The chain uses TRBV5-5 and TRBJ1-4; D is unresolved. The CDR3 sequence is 14 residues long. V lost 3 bases and J lost 2, with 8 bases in between. Germline CDR1 and CDR2: SGHKS and YYEKEE (reference sequence). DNA for the CDR3: TGTGCCAGCAGCTACGGGATGACTAATGAAAAACTGTTTTTT. It codes for CASSYGMTNEKLFF.

This chain uses TRBV27 with TRBJ2-3, with 9 bases aligning to TRBD2. V shed 8 bases and J 1 base; nucleotides not matched to a gene: 4. The CDR3 consists of 14 residues. Germline CDR1 is MNHEY and CDR2 is SMNVEV (reference sequence). The DNA of the CDR3 is TGTGCCAGCCTTAGCGGGAGTGGCACAGATACGCAGTATTTT. Amino acid sequence: CASLSGSGTDTQYF.